This T cell receptor (beta chain) stems from a study of cytomegalovirus exposure and HLA in healthy donors (dated by TCRdb to the late 2010s). Describing the broader study: The 666 repertoires of the first cohort and the 95 to 150 validation repertoires were produced on the same platform, according to a later analysis. The study was designed to test whether signatures of past pathogen exposure could be identified by cataloging public T cell receptors. To predict cytomegalovirus infection status, the study brought together high-throughput TCR immunosequencing, statistical association of individual TCRs with disease status, and machine learning. Along with the roughly 670-subject first cohort, a separate validation cohort of some 130 different subjects was used. Beyond this particular receptor, the publication reports: All 120 or so repertoires were used to score co-occurrence in the validation cohort in a later analysis, because that analysis had no HLA typing for the cohort. Most TCR sequences were seen in very few donors, while some public TCRs were found in many individuals. It was suggested by the authors that the approach could potentially be generalized to other disease states and immunological phenotypes. Three of the identified cytomegalovirus-associated TCR beta chains were confirmed in vitro to be specific for cytomegalovirus antigens. In the study, roughly 160 TCR beta chains were listed as associated with cytomegalovirus. The classifier was reported to diagnose cytomegalovirus status with high specificity and sensitivity in both the original cohort and the validation cohort. Of the cluster scores, approximately 95% were above 0 in a later analysis, which found that TCRs clustered in the first cohort also tended to co-occur in the 130 or so validation repertoires.

The donors belonged to the validation cohort of approximately 130 subjects, which was separate from the roughly 700-subject first cohort. Receptor libraries were prepared by the immunoSEQ multiplex PCR assay. The authors processed their data as follows. A statistical classification framework was developed to diagnose cytomegalovirus status using the catalog of TCR beta chain sequences. TCRdb's version of the immuneACCESS table is confined to in-frame rearrangements and falls short of the full clone set. An unresolved V gene accounts for under half of the shortfall where checked; the remainder is of unknown origin. V and J calls and clone size are given by that table; D and trimming were obtained from the DNA. This sample comprises some 180,000 clones, about 81% of them detected only once. The ten largest clones add up to around 1.2% of the sample. This clone was detected a few times. Its antigen remains unidentified. No base quality values were provided; no much bigger clone lies one nucleotide off.

The sequencing sample was made of PBMCs. The source is a woman in her twenties or thirties in good health and CMV-seronegative.

The CDR3 is CASSPAPSGTASRGYTF. The sequenced DNA is TGTGCCAGCAGCCCGGCTCCGTCCGGGACAGCCTCGCGTGGCTACACCTTC. The V gene is TRBV7-9 and the J gene is TRBJ1-2; 7 bases in the middle match TRBD1. The CDR3 sequence holds 17 residues, the cysteine and phenylalanine included. The CDR3 DNA has 51 bases and is translated from base 1. V is pruned by 5 bases and J by 7 bases, leaving 19 bases of the junction without a gene match. The germline V gene (reference sequence) sets CDR1 to SEHNR and CDR2 to FQNEAQ. The reference TRBV7-9 and TRBJ1-2 proteins fill in what lies around the CDR3, so the full variable domain reads DTGVSQNPRHKITKRGQNVTFRCDPISEHNRLYWYRQTLGQGPEFLTYFQNEAQLEKSRLLSDRFSAERPKGSFSTLEIQRTEQGDSAMYLCASSPAPSGTASRGYTFGSGTRLTVV.